This TCR beta chain was sequenced in a study of OX40 agonist ivuxolimab in advanced cancers. As for the study more broadly: Ivuxolimab was an agonistic, fully human IgG2 monoclonal antibody directed against OX40 (CD134), a costimulatory receptor. Peripheral TCRbeta sequencing aimed to test whether ivuxolimab altered TCR sequence diversity and caused clonal T-cell expansion. Among the 50 to 55 dose-escalation patients, around 20 had hepatocellular carcinoma, roughly 15 melanoma, 9 renal cell carcinoma and 9 head and neck cancer. Intravenous ivuxolimab was administered to patients every 2 weeks at six dose levels: 0.01, 0.1, 0.3, 1.5, 3 and 10 mg/kg. Prior anti-PD-1, anti-PD-L1 or anti-CTLA-4 therapy was permitted, and checkpoint inhibitors had been received by approximately 39% of dose-escalation patients. The monotherapy dose-escalation portion (N ≈ 56 patients) of the phase I ivuxolimab trial is reported in the paper. Three dose-escalation patients achieved partial responses, one with hepatocellular carcinoma and two with cutaneous melanoma. The dose-escalation cohort was almost 85% male with a mean age of roughly 60 years, ranging from roughly 20 to 85.

The germline V gene sets CDR1 to MGHRA and CDR2 to YSYEKL. V is reduced by 1 base and J by 9 bases, leaving a spacing of 13 bases between them. Reading from cysteine to phenylalanine, the CDR3 counts 14 amino acids. Only the CDR3 DNA is retained, 42 bases long and in frame from the first base. Paper-wide results and their limitations: Antigen specificity was not determined for the clonally expanded peripheral T cells. After ivuxolimab, more expanded clones were found on average in CD8+ T cells than in CD4+ T cells. Clonal expansion of both CD4+ and CD8+ blood T cells was observed from baseline to week 6 at doses 0.1 to 3.0 mg/kg. Low levels of normalized T-cell clonal expansion were also seen in some patients who did not respond. In the 0.1-3.0 mg/kg groups, partial responders had among the lowest normalized peripheral clonal expansion, particularly in CD8+ T cells.

Patients with a history of autoimmune disease or receiving systemic immunosuppression were excluded from the trial. In every dose cohort, peripheral blood was drawn for TCR sequencing at baseline, cycle 4 day 1, and cycle 7 day 1. Samples came from an open-label, multicenter, first-in-human phase I dose-escalation trial of ivuxolimab. Adults with locally advanced or metastatic melanoma, renal cell carcinoma, hepatocellular carcinoma or head and neck squamous cell carcinoma were enrolled in the trial. Before TCR sequencing, CD4+ and CD8+ T cells were separately sorted from peripheral blood. Turning to this clone: It has no known antigen specificity. No much larger clonotype is one base removed from it; base qualities were not supplied.

For sequencing of the TCRbeta CDR3 region, genomic DNA was extracted from the sorted cells. The immunoSEQ Assay was used to sequence the TCRbeta CDR3 regions. TCRdb re-hosts the immuneACCESS table, in-frame sequences only. Its copies lack some clones; in the studies checked, an unresolved V gene accounts for under half of them, and the cause for the rest is not known. Counted in this sample were about 45,000 clones; 84% of them appeared once. The top ten clones comprise approximately 16% of the sample. The chain is assembled from TRBV4-1 and TRBJ1-5; the D gene is possibly TRBD1, with 5 bases matching. This receptor was identified in an adult with an advanced solid tumor such as melanoma, head and neck, liver or kidney cancer. The source material was CD4+ or CD8+ T cells sorted from blood, sampled in a trial of the OX40 agonist ivuxolimab. The CDR3 is CASSQGPGKRPQHF. The sequenced DNA is TGCGCCAGCAGCCAAGGGCCAGGGAAACGGCCCCAGCATTTT.